This T cell receptor (beta chain) originates from a study of blood T cell repertoires in COVID-19. As for the study in general: Samples of COVID-19 (acute and convalescent) were obtained from the United States, Italy and Spain. Sources were T cells, B-cell-depleted T cells, or PBMCs; the material itself was cDNA or gDNA.

As originally analysed: For nucleated cells, counts were estimated from reference gene primer amplification. This table comes from immunoSEQ multiplex PCR, and its TCRdb copy is limited to in-frame clones, with some not included. D and trimming come from the DNA, and the V and J calls and clone size come from that table. The data contain about 170,000 clones, more than 75% of them singletons. Sample: peripheral blood. This sequence was found in a young man with active or convalescent COVID-19.

This chain's CDR3 is CASSASRGTEAFF. The CDR3 DNA sequence: TGTGCCAGTAGTGCCTCGAGGGGGACTGAAGCTTTCTTT. The V call is TRBV19, the J call TRBJ1-1; D possibly corresponds to TRBD1 (6 bases). V was clipped by 5 bases and J by 5 bases, with 12 bases between them. Germline V gene data show CDR1 as LNHDA and CDR2 as SQIVND (reference sequence). This CDR3 region has 13 residues.